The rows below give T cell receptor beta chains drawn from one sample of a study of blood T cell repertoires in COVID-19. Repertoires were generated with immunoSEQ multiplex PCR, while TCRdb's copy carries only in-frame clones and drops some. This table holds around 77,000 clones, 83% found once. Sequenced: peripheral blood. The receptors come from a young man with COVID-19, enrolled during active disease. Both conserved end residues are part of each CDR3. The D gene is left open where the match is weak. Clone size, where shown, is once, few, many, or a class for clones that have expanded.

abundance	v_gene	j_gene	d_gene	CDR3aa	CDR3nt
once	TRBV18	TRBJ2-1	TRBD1	CASSPGTGNEQFF	TGTGCCAGCTCACCGGGGACAGGCAATGAGCAGTTCTTC
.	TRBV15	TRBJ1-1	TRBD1	CATGDRGLSTEAFF	TGTGCCACCGGGGACAGGGGGCTTAGCACTGAAGCTTTCTTT
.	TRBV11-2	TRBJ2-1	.	CASSLEASNIDEQFF	TGTGCCAGCAGCTTAGAAGCTAGTAATATCGATGAGCAGTTCTTC
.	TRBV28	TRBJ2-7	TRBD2	CASSTRTSASYEQYF	TGTGCCAGCAGTACACGGACTAGCGCGTCCTACGAGCAGTACTTC
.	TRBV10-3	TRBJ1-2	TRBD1	CAISRDRAGYTF	TGTGCCATCAGTCGGGACAGGGCTGGCTACACCTTC
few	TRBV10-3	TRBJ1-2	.	CAISASYGYTF	TGTGCCATCAGTGCCAGCTATGGCTACACCTTC
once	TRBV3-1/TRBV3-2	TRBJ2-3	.	CASSPRLTSTDTQYF	TGTGCCAGCAGCCCTAGACTAACGAGCACAGATACGCAGTATTTT
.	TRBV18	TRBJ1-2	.	CASYPGGADYGYTF	TGTGCCAGCTATCCCGGGGGGGCCGACTATGGCTACACCTTC
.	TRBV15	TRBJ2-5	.	CATSSPGEGETQYF	TGTGCCACCAGCTCTCCAGGGGAAGGGGAGACCCAGTACTTC
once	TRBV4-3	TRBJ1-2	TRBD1	CASSPGGPNYGYTF	TGCGCCAGCAGCCCAGGGGGTCCTAACTATGGCTACACCTTC
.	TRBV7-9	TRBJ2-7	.	CASSFSVPEQYF	TGTGCCAGCAGCTTTAGCGTCCCCGAGCAGTACTTC
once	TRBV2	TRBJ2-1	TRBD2	CASRRLAGSSYNEQFF	TGTGCCAGCAGAAGGCTAGCGGGATCCTCCTACAATGAGCAGTTCTTC
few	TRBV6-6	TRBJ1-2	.	CASSYDPLSGGYTF	TGTGCCAGCAGTTACGATCCCCTCTCCGGTGGCTACACCTTC
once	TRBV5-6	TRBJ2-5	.	CASSSRFRDETQYF	TGTGCCAGCAGCTCCCGATTCAGGGATGAGACCCAGTACTTC
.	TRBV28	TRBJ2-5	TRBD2	CASSLWGRGLAGTSQETQYF	TGTGCCAGCAGTTTATGGGGCCGGGGACTAGCGGGCACCTCCCAAGAGACCCAGTACTTC
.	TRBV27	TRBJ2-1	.	CASSLEFGNEQFF	TGTGCCAGCAGTTTAGAGTTCGGGAATGAGCAGTTCTTC
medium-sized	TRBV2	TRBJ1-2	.	CASSEQEQVALF	TGTGCCAGCAGTGAACAGGAACAGGTTGCCTTGTTC
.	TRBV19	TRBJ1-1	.	CASYSGNTEAFF	TGTGCCAGCTACTCAGGGAACACTGAAGCTTTCTTT
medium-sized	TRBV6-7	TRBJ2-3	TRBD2	CASSYASVAGGDTQYF	TGTGCCAGCAGTTACGCGTCGGTAGCGGGAGGAGATACGCAGTATTTT
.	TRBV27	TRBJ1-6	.	CASSLSRPGKGSPLHF	TGTGCCAGCAGTTTATCACGTCCAGGGAAGGGTTCACCCCTCCACTTT
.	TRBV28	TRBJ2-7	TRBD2	CASRKNSGLNSYEQYF	TGTGCCAGCAGAAAAAATAGCGGGCTCAACTCCTACGAGCAGTACTTC
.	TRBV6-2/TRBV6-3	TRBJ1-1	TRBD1	CASSFPGQGDTEAFF	TGTGCCAGCAGTTTCCCGGGACAGGGTGACACTGAAGCTTTCTTT
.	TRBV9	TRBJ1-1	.	CASSARGAENTEAFF	TGTGCCAGCAGCGCGCGGGGGGCGGAGAACACTGAAGCTTTCTTT
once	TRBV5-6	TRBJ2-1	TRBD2	CASSLQRGTGSSYNEQFF	TGTGCCAGCAGCTTGCAGCGGGGGACGGGGAGCTCCTACAATGAGCAGTTCTTC
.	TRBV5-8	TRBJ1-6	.	CASSPPSLSPLHF	TGTGCCAGCAGCCCCCCGAGCCTTTCACCCCTCCACTTT
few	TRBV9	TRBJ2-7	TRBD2	CASSVEPSGSLEQYF	TGTGCCAGCAGCGTAGAACCTAGCGGGAGCCTCGAGCAGTACTTC
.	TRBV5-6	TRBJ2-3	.	CASSLEVVGAADTQYF	TGTGCCAGCAGCTTGGAAGTCGTGGGCGCCGCAGATACGCAGTATTTT
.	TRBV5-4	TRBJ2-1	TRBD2	CASPLDSGSNEQFF	TGTGCCAGCCCACTCGACAGCGGGAGCAATGAGCAGTTCTTC
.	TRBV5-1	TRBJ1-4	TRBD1	CASSRGGQANEKLFF	TGCGCCAGCAGTAGGGGAGGACAGGCTAATGAAAAACTGTTTTTT
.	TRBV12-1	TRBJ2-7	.	CASSETGDRYEQYF	TGTGCCAGCAGCGAGACAGGGGACCGCTACGAGCAGTACTTC
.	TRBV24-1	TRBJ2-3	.	CATRPSPSTAHTDTQYF	TGTGCCACCCGACCATCCCCTAGCACCGCGCACACAGATACGCAGTATTTT
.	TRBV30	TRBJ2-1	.	CAWSEGANEQFF	TGTGCCTGGAGCGAAGGGGCCAATGAGCAGTTCTTC
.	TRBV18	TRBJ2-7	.	CASSPRKQGYEQYF	TGTGCCAGCTCTCCCCGCAAACAGGGTTACGAGCAGTACTTC
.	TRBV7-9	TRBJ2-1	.	CASSYNNEQFF	TGTGCCAGCAGCTACAACAATGAGCAGTTCTTC